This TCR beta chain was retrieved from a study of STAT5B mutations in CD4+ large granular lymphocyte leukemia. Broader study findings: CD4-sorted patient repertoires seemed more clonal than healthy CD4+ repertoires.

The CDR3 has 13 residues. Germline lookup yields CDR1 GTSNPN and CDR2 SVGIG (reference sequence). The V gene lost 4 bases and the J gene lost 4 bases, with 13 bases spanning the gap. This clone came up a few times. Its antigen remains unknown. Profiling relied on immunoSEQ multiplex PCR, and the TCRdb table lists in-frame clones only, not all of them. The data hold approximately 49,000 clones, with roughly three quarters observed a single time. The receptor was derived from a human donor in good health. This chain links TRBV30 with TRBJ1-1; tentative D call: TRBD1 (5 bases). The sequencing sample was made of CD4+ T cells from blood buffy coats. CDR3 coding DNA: TGTGCCTGGAAGGAACAGGTAGGCACTGAAGCTTTCTTT. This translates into CAWKEQVGTEAFF. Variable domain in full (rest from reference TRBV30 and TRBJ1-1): SQTIHQWPATLVQPVGSPLSLECTVEGTSNPNLYWYRQAAGRGLQLLFYSVGIGQISSEVPQNLSASRPQDRQFILSSKKLLLSDSGFYLCAWKEQVGTEAFFGQGTRLTVV.